What follows are 10 T cell receptor beta chains derived from one specimen sequenced in a study of STAT3 mutations in large granular lymphocyte leukemia. Study findings and constraints: Every T-cell large granular lymphocyte leukemia patient had at least one immunodominant TCR beta clonotype.

Their antigen targets remain unknown. Sequenced by immunoSEQ multiplex PCR; TCRdb stores in-frame clones only, minus some. Among tens of thousands of clones listed, about 88% were seen once. What was sequenced was PBMCs. The source of these receptors is a human donor with T large granular lymphocyte leukemia. Some clones in this sample may be carry-over from other donors' samples.

This chain links TRBV5-1 with TRBJ2-3; tentatively, D is TRBD2 (6 bases). The length of the CDR3 is 15 residues. With 7 bases removed from V and 3 bases from J, the gap between germline ends came to 18 bases. Germline CDR1 is SGHRS and CDR2 is YFSETQ. As DNA, the CDR3 is TGCGCCAGCGCCGACCCCGCGGGACCAACAGATACGCAGTATTTT. Protein sequence: CASADPAGPTDTQYF. Full variable domain (rest looked up from reference TRBV5-1 and TRBJ2-3): KAGVTQTPRYLIKTRGQQVTLSCSPISGHRSVSWYQQTPGQGLQFLFEYFSETQRNKGNFPGRFSGRQFSNSRSEMNVSTLELGDSALYLCASADPAGPTDTQYFGPGTRLTVL.

This chain joins TRBV6-6 and TRBJ1-1, with unresolved D. V was trimmed by 8 bases and J by 1 base, leaving 11 bases between them. The CDR3 covers 13 residues. The germline V gene encodes CDR1 MNHNY and CDR2 SVGAGI (reference sequence). The DNA of the CDR3 is TGTGCCAGCGCAGCGCGGGAGAACACTGAAGCTTTCTTT. It specifies CASAARENTEAFF.

J is TRBJ1-5 and V is TRBV7-2, with 8 nucleotides matching TRBD1. After removal of 4 bases from V and 6 bases from J, the junction contained 2 bases not matched to a gene. CDR3 length equals 13 residues. CDR1 and CDR2 (germline): SGHTA, FQGNSA. CDR3 bases: TGTGCCAGCAGCTCTACAGGGGGTCAGCCCCAGCATTTT. This codes for CASSSTGGQPQHF.

The V call is TRBV6-5, the J call TRBJ2-3; D remains unclear. Germline V gene sequence: CDR1 MNHEY, CDR2 SVGAGI. The CDR3 covers 14 residues. The germline V and J ends were trimmed by 0 bases and 6 bases, with 10 bases remaining between them. The CDR3 region has the DNA TGTGCCAGCAGTTACTCGTTCCCCCCCGATACGCAGTATTTT. Translating it yields CASSYSFPPDTQYF.

The V call is TRBV19, the J call TRBJ1-1, with a weak D call TRBD1 (5 bases). V was pared by 6 bases and J by 3 bases, with 17 bases between. Per germline, CDR1 LNHDA and CDR2 SQIVND (reference sequence). The CDR3 is 15 amino acids. The CDR3 bases are TGTGCCAGTAGCAGCGCACAGGTGGGCGACACTGAAGCTTTCTTT. The encoded protein is CASSSAQVGDTEAFF.

CDR3 in DNA: TGTGCCAGCAGTGAATGGGCAGGCGGGGGGACTGAAGCTTTCTTT. Its protein product is CASSEWAGGGTEAFF. The genes are TRBV25-1 and TRBJ1-1; TRBD1 might be the D (5 bases). V lost 1 base, J lost 5 bases, and 14 bases lay in between. The germline V gene has CDR1 MGHDK and CDR2 SYGVNS. The length of the CDR3 is 15 residues.

This clone was counted once. The chain couples TRBV7-9 to TRBJ1-5; D is undetermined. This CDR3 spans 14 amino acids. Trimming took 5 bases from V and 0 from J, leaving 8 bases between them. The V gene's germline CDR1 is SEHNR and CDR2 FQNEAQ (reference sequence). The CDR3 DNA reads as TGTGCCAGCAGCAGGGCAAATAGCAATCAGCCCCAGCATTTT. Translating gives CASSRANSNQPQHF.

This clone turned up a few times. The rearrangement joins TRBV2 to TRBJ1-4; D uncertain. This CDR3 contains 13 residues. V was trimmed by 4 bases and J by 11 bases, leaving 14 bases between them. Germline-derived CDR1 and CDR2 are SNHLY and FYNNEI. This CDR3 reads CASSVDPPSKLFF. DNA for the CDR3: TGTGCCAGCAGTGTAGATCCTCCCTCCAAACTGTTTTTT.

The chain links TRBV30 to TRBJ2-1; D ambiguous. CDR1 and CDR2 from the germline V gene are GTSNPN and SVGIG (reference sequence). This CDR3 has 9 residues. Trimming cost V 8 bases and J 15 bases, with 14 bases left between them. Here the CDR3 reads CARLWGGFF. CDR3 in DNA: TGTGCCCGCCTCTGGGGTGGGTTCTTC.

The chain uses TRBV5-1 and TRBJ2-1, with unresolved D. There are 14 residues in the CDR3. Trimming shortened V by 0 bases and J by 6 bases, and 10 bases separated the two germline ends. Germline CDR1 SGHRS, CDR2 YFSETQ. The CDR3 protein is CASSLVRAGNEQFF. The CDR3 nucleotides read TGCGCCAGCAGCTTGGTTAGGGCCGGCAATGAGCAGTTCTTC.